This TCR beta chain derives from a study of cytomegalovirus exposure and HLA in healthy donors. Trimming cost V 3 bases and J 5 bases, with 13 bases left between them. Germline V gene lookup returns CDR1 SGHTA and CDR2 FQGNSA. The CDR3 is 14 amino acids. Using immunoSEQ multiplex PCR, the repertoire was profiled, and TCRdb retains in-frame clones only, with some absent. The sample contains 160,000 or so clones, roughly 80% of which appear only once. The rearrangement joins TRBV7-2 to TRBJ2-5, with D maybe TRBD2 (6 bases). The specimen was PBMCs. This TCR came from a young man in good health and CMV-seropositive. The CDR3: CASSFYGGWETQYF. CDR3 DNA sequence: TGTGCCAGCAGCTTCTACGGGGGTTGGGAGACCCAGTACTTC.